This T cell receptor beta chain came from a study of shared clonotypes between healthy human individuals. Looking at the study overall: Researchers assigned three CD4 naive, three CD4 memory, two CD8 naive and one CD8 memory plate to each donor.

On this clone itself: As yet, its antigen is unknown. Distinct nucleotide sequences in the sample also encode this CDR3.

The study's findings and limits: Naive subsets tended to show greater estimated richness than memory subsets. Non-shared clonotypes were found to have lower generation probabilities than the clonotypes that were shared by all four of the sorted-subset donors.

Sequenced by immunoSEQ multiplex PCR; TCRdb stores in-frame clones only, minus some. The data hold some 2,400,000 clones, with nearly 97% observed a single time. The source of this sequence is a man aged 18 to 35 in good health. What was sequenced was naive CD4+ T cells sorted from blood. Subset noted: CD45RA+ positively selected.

CDR3 bases: TGTGCCAGCAGCTTAGTTTCCTACGAGCAGTACTTC. It yields the protein CASSLVSYEQYF. The chain is built from TRBV7-8 and TRBJ2-7; D is undetermined. Germline assignment: CDR1 SGHVS and CDR2 FQNEAQ. The CDR3 contains 12 residues. Trimming took 1 base from V and 1 from J, leaving 2 bases between them.